The clone carrying this TCR beta chain has at least ten counts. The germline V gene encodes CDR1 DFQATT and CDR2 SNEGSKA (reference sequence). Trimming took 5 bases from V and 2 from J; bases not matched to a gene: 11. This CDR3 spans 15 amino acids. Pregnant or lactating patients were excluded, as were those with uncontrolled infection or other autoimmune disease. The data were obtained in a study of T cells in Graves' hyperthyroidism and ophthalmopathy. Regions amplified from RNA transcripts were the TCR beta CDR3 regions. HTBI primers drove first-round RT-PCR of the TCR CDR3. TCRdb recomputed calls from the multiplex PCR reads with MiXCR, one row per CDR3 protein. The table has nearly 110,000 distinct CDR3 sequences, 16% seen once.

This chain connects TRBV20-1 to TRBJ2-5, with 7 bases lining up with TRBD2. Source material: blood. The sequence was obtained from a woman in her 50s with Graves' hyperthyroidism. CDR3 in DNA: TGCAGTGCTGGTTCTAGCGGAAACAATCAAGAGACCCAGTACTTC. It is translated as CSAGSSGNNQETQYF.